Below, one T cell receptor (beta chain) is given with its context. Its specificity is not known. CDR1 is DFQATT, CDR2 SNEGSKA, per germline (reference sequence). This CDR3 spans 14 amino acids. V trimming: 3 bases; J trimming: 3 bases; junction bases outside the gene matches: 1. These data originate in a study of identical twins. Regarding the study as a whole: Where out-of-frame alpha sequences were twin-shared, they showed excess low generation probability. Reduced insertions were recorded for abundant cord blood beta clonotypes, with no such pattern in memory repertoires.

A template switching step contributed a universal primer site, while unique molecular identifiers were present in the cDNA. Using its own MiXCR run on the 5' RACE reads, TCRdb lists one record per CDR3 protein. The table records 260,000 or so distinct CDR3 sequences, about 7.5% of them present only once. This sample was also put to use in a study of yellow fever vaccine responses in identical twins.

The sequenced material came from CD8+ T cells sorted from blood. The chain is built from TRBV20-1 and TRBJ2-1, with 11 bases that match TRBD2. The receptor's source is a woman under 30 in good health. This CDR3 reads CSARTSGDYNEQFF. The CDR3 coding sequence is TGCAGTGCTAGGACTAGCGGGGACTACAATGAGCAGTTCTTC.